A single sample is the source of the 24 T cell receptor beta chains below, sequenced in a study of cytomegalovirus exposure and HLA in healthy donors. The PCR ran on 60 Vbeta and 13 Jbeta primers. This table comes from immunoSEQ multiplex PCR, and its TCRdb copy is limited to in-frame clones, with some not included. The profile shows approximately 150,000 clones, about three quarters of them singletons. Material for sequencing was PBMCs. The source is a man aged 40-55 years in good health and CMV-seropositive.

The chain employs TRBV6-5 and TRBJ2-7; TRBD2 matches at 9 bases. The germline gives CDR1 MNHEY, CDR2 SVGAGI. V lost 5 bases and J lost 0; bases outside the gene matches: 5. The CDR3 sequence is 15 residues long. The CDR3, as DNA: TGTGCCAGCAGTACTAGCGGGTCAGCCTCCTACGAGCAGTACTTC. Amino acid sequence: CASSTSGSASYEQYF.

Here the CDR3 reads CASSLEPTSSYEQYF. CDR3 coding DNA: TGTGCCAGCAGCTTAGAACCGACTAGCTCCTACGAGCAGTACTTC. The chain couples TRBV7-8 to TRBJ2-5, with D maybe TRBD2 (6 bases). Judging by the DNA end, TRBJ2-7 fits better; the J call may be wrong. The CDR3 totals 15 residues. The germline gives CDR1 SGHVS, CDR2 FQNEAQ.

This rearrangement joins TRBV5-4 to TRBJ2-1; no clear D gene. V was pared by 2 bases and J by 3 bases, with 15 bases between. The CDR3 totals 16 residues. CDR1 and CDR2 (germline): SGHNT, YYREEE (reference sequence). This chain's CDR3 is CASSFEPTERYNEQFF. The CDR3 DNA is TGTGCCAGCAGCTTCGAGCCTACTGAGCGCTACAATGAGCAGTTCTTC.

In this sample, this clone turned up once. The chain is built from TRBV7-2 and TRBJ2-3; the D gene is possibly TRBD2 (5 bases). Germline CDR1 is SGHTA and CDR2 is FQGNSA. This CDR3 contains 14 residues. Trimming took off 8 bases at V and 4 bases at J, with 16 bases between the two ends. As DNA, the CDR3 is TGTGCCAGCGGAGACTACCCCGGGGCAGATACGCAGTATTTT. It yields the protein CASGDYPGADTQYF.

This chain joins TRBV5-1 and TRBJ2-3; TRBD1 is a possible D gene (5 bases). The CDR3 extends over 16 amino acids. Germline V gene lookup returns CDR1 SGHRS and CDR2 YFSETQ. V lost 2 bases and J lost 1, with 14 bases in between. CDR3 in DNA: TGCGCCAGCAGCTTACTTCCGACAGTAGGCACAGATACGCAGTATTTT. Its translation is CASSLLPTVGTDTQYF.

CDR3: CASSLVGTSGVGYNEQFF. CDR3 bases: TGTGCCAGCAGTTTAGTCGGGACTAGCGGAGTGGGGTACAATGAGCAGTTCTTC. The genes are TRBV28 and TRBJ2-1, with 11 bases identical to TRBD2. J was trimmed by 4 bases and V by 2 bases; bases with no gene match: 10. Germline CDR1 reads MDHEN; CDR2 reads SYDVKM. The CDR3 has 18 residues.

The CDR3 nucleotides read TGCGCCAGCAGCCAAGGGGGAGCAACTAATGAAAAACTGTTTTTT. It specifies CASSQGGATNEKLFF. The chain couples TRBV4-3 to TRBJ1-4, with unresolved D. This CDR3 has 15 amino acids. V shed 1 base and J shed 0 bases, with 6 bases lying between them. Germline loops: CDR1 LGHNA, CDR2 YSLEER.

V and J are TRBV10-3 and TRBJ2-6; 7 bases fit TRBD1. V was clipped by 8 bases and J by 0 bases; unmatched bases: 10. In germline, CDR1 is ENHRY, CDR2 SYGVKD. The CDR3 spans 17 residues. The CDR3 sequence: CAIGRAGGNSGANVLTF. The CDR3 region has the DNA TGTGCCATCGGGCGGGCAGGGGGAAACTCTGGGGCCAACGTCCTGACTTTC.

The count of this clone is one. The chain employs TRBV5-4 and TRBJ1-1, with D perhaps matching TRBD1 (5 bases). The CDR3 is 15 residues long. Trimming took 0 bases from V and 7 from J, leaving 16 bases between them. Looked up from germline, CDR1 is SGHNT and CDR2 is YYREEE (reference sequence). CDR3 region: CASSLEGRGKGEAFF. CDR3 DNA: TGTGCCAGCAGCTTGGAAGGACGGGGGAAAGGTGAAGCTTTCTTT.

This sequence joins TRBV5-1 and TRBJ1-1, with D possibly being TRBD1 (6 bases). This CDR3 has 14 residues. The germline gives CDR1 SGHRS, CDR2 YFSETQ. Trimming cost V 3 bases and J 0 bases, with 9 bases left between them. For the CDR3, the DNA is TGCGCCAGCAGCTCGGACAGAATGAACACTGAAGCTTTCTTT. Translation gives CASSSDRMNTEAFF.

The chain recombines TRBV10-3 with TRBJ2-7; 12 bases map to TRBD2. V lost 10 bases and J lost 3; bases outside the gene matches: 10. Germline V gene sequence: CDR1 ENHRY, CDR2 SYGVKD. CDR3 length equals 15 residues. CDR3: CATDSGTSGYYEQYF. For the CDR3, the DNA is TGTGCCACCGATTCCGGGACTAGCGGGTACTACGAGCAGTACTTC.

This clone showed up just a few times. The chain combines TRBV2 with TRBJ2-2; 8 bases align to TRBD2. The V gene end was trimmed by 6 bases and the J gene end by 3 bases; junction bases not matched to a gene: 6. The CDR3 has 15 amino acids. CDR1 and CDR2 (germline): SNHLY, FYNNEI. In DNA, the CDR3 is TGTGCCAGCAGGCTTGCGGGAGGTCACACCGGGGAGCTGTTTTTT. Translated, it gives CASRLAGGHTGELFF.

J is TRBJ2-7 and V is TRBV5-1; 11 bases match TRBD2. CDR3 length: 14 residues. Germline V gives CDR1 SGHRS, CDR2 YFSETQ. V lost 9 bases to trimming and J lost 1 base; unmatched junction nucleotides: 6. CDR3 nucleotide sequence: TGCGCCACCTCCGGGACTAGCGGTTCCTACGAGCAGTACTTC. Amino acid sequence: CATSGTSGSYEQYF.

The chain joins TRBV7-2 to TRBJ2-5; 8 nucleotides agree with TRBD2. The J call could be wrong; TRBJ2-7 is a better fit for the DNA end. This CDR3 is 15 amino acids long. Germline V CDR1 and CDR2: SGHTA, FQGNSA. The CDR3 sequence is CASSLGGTRGGEQYF. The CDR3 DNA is TGTGCCAGCAGCTTAGGGGGGACTAGAGGGGGCGAGCAGTACTTC.

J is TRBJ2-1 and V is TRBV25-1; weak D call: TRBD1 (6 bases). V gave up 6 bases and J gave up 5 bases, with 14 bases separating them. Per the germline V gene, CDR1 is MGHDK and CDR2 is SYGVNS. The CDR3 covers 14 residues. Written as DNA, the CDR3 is TGTGCCAGCAGCCGGACAGCCGGGAACAATGAGCAGTTCTTC. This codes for CASSRTAGNNEQFF.

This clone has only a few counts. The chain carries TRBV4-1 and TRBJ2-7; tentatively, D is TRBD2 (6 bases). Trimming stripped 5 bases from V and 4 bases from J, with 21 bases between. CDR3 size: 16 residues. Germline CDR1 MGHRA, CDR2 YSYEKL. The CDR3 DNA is TGCGCCAGCAGCATAGGGCTAGCGTTCGGCATTTACGAGCAGTACTTC. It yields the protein CASSIGLAFGIYEQYF.

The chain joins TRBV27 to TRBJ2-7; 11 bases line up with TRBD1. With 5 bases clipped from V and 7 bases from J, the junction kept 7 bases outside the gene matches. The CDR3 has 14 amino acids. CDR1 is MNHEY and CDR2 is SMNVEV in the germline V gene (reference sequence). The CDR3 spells CASSPRTGGEEQYF. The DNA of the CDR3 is TGTGCCAGCAGTCCGAGGACAGGGGGCGAGGAGCAGTACTTC.

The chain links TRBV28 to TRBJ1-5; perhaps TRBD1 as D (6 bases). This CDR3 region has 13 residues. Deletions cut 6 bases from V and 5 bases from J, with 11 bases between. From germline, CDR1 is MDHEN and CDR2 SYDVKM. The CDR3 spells CASRGDTYQPQHF. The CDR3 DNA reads TGTGCCAGCAGGGGGGACACCTATCAGCCCCAGCATTTT.

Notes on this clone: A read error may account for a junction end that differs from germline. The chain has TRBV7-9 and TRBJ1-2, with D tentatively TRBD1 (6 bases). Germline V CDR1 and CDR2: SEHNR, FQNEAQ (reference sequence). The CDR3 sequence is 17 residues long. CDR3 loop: CSSSPPGGGGAHYGYTF. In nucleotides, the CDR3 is TGTTCCAGCAGCCCGCCGGGGGGGGGCGGAGCCCACTATGGCTACACCTTC.

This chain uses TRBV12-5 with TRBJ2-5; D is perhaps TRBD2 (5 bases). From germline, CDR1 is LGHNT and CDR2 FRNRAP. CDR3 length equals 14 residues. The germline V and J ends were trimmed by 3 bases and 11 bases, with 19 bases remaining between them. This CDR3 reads CASGFTTSATTQYF. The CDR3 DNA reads TGTGCTAGTGGTTTCACTACTTCCGCGACTACACAGTACTTC. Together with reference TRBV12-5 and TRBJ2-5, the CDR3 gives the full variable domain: DARVTQTPRHKVTEMGQEVTMRCQPILGHNTVFWYRQTMMQGLELLAYFRNRAPLDDSGMPKDRFSAEMPDATLATLKIQPSEPRDSAVYFCASGFTTSATTQYFGPGTRLLVL.

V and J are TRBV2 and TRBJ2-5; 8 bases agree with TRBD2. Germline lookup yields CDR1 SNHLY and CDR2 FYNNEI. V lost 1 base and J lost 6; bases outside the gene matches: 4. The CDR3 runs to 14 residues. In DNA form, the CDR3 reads TGTGCCAGCAGTGAAGGCGGGAGGTTGCAGACCCAGTACTTC. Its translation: CASSEGGRLQTQYF. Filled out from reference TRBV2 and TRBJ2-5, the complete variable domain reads EPEVTQTPSHQVTQMGQEVILRCVPISNHLYFYWYRQILGQKVEFLVSFYNNEISEKSEIFDDQFSVERPDGSNFTLKIRSTKLEDSAMYFCASSEGGRLQTQYFGPGTRLLVL.

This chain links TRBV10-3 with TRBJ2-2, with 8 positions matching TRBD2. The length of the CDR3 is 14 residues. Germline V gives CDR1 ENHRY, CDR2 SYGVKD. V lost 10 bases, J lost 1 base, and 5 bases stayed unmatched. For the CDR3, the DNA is TGTGCCACGGGGGGGGCACTGAACACCGGGGAGCTGTTTTTT. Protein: CATGGALNTGELFF.

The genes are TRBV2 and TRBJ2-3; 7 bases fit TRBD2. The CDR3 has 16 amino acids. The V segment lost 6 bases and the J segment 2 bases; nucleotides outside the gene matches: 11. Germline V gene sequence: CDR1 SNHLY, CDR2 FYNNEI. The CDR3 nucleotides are TGTGCCAGCAGCCCCCTCGGGGAGGGCCTCACAGATACGCAGTATTTT. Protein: CASSPLGEGLTDTQYF.

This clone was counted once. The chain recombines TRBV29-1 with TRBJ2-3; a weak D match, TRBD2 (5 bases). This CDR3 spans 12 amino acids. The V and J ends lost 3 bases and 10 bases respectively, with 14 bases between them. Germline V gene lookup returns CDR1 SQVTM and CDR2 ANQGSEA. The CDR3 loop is CSVDLFLGAQYF. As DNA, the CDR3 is TGCAGCGTTGACCTCTTCCTCGGGGCGCAGTATTTT.